Listed here are 4 T cell receptor delta chains from one sample, sequenced in a study of γδ T cells in repeated Plasmodium falciparum infection. TCRdb applied CATT to the multiplex PCR reads for clone calling. The profile covers tens of thousands of delta-chain clones, with roughly 1.6% appearing a single time and over 7% taken by the ten largest. Vgamma9/Vdelta2+ and Vdelta2-negative gammadelta T cells were flow-sorted from PBMC for bulk sequencing. Specimen: gamma-delta T cells from blood. The receptor set was obtained from a pool of human donors (malaria-infected and uninfected, not separated).

Concerning this clone itself: TCRdb has a much larger clone's protein, which differs at residue 13 from the translation of this DNA, likely because of a read error; what is shown is the protein translated from the DNA. The chain links TRDV1 to TRDJ1, with unresolved D. Trimming took 4 bases from V and 0 from J, leaving 24 bases between them. This CDR3 has 19 residues. CDR1 TSWWSYY and CDR2 QGS come from the germline V gene. The CDR3 sequence is CALGGRINRSCRNTDKLIF. The CDR3 region has the DNA TGTGCTCTTGGGGGACGTATAAACCGCTCGTGTAGGAACACCGATAAACTCATCTTT.

As to this clone: The translation of this DNA and the TCRdb protein of a much larger clone differ at residue 17, probably owing to a read error; the protein shown here is translated from the DNA. No J gene was called, and the V gene is TRDV1; the table's D gene call, TRDD3, was not cross checked with the DNA. Germline V lookup: CDR1 TSWWSYY, CDR2 QGS. The CDR3 length is 23 residues. This chain's CDR3 is CALGDPHPFRQLGDREETDKLIF. The CDR3 DNA is TGTGCTCTTGGGGACCCTCACCCCTTCCGCCAACTGGGGGATAGGGAGGAAACCGATAAGCTCATCTTT.

There are a few counts of this clone. For this DNA, TCRdb reports the protein of a much larger clone, which diverges at residue 14, most likely from a read error; the protein presented here is translated directly from the DNA. V gene TRDV2 combines with J gene TRDJ1; D call uncertain. No J gene is reported in TCRdb; it was inferred here by comparing the DNA with germline. Per the germline V gene, CDR1 is GEAIGNYY and CDR2 is EKD. This CDR3 region has 21 residues. V was trimmed by 2 bases and J by 0 bases, leaving 30 bases between them. The CDR3 reads CACDILKVGTSSNEYTDKLIF. The DNA for the CDR3 is TGTGCCTGTGACATTCTTAAAGTGGGAACGTCCTCGAACGAGTACACCGATAAACTCATCTTT.

A remark on this clone: Translating this DNA gives a protein that differs at residue 16 from the TCRdb one, which belongs to a much larger clone; a read error is likely, and the protein shown is this translation. J is TRDJ1 and V is TRDV2; TRDD3 matches at 7 bases. The CDR3 loop spans 18 amino acids. Germline V gene sequence: CDR1 GEAIGNYY, CDR2 EKD. CDR3 DNA sequence: TGTGCCTGTGACACAGCCTGGGGGTTCCCTAAAAACACCGATAAACCCATCTTT. Amino acids: CACDTAWGFPKNTDKPIF.